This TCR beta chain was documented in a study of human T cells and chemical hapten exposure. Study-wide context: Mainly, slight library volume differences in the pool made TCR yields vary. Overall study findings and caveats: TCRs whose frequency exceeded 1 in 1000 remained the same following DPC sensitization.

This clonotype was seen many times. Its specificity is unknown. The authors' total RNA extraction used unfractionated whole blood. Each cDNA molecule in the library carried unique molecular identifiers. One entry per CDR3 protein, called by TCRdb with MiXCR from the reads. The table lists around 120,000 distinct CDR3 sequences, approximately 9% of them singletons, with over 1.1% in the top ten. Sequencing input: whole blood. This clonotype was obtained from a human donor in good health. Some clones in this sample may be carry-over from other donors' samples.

This CDR3 reads CAINPSGSSSYEQYF. CDR3 nucleotide sequence: TGTGCCATCAACCCTAGCGGGAGCTCCTCCTACGAGCAGTACTTC. The gene calls are TRBV10-3 and TRBJ2-7, with TRBD2 matching over 10 bases. The CDR3 spans 15 residues. Looked up from germline, CDR1 is ENHRY and CDR2 is SYGVKD. Germline trimming cut 7 bases from V and 0 bases from J; bases unmatched to any gene: 6.